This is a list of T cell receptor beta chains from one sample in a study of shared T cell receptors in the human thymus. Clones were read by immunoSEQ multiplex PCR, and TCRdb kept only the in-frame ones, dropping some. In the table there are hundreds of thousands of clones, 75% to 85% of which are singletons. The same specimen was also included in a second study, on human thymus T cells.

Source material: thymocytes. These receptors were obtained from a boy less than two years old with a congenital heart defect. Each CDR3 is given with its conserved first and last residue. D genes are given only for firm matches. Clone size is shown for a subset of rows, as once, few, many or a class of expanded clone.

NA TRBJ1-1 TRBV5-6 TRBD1 CASSLWVGGMNTEAFF TGTGCCAGCAGCTTGTGGGTAGGGGGCATGAACACTGAAGCTTTCTTT
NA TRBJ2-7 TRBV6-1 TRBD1 CASKETGSSYEQYF TGTGCCAGCAAAGAGACAGGGTCCTCCTACGAGCAGTACTTC
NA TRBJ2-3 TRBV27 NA CASSRSESRRHTQYF TGTGCCAGCAGTAGATCCGAGTCGCGGAGGCATACGCAGTATTTT
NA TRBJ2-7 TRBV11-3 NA CASSLGRAGNSYEQYF TGTGCCAGCAGCTTAGGTCGGGCAGGGAATAGTTACGAGCAGTACTTC
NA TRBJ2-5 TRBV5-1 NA CASRPRGGGLLETQYF TGCGCCAGCCGTCCTCGAGGGGGGGGGCTGTTGGAGACCCAGTACTTC
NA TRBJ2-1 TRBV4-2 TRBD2 CASSQDMREGNNEQFF TGTGCCAGCAGCCAAGATATGAGGGAGGGGAACAATGAGCAGTTCTTC
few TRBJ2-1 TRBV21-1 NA CASSLSRERDPPGHEQFF TGTGCCAGCAGCCTCTCTCGGGAGCGGGACCCTCCGGGGCATGAGCAGTTCTTC
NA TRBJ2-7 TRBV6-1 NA CASIEGWDITYEQYF TGTGCCAGCATTGAGGGCTGGGACATCACCTACGAGCAGTACTTC
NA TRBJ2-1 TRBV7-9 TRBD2 CASSLKASGVVPYNEQFF TGTGCCAGCAGCTTGAAGGCTAGCGGAGTAGTCCCCTACAATGAGCAGTTCTTC
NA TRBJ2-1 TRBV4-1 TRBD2 CASSMPGGSSYNEQFF TGCGCCAGCAGCATGCCCGGGGGGAGCTCCTACAATGAGCAGTTCTTC
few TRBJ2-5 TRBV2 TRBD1 CASRIQGEGTQYF TGTGCCAGCAGGATACAGGGGGAAGGGACCCAGTACTTC
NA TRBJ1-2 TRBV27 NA CASCSFTEANYGYTF TGTGCCAGCTGCAGCTTCACGGAGGCTAACTATGGCTACACCTTC
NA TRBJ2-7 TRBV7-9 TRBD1 CASSLNRNAGQVFSVQYF TGTGCCAGCAGCTTAAACCGAAACGCGGGACAGGTATTTTCCGTCCAGTACTTC
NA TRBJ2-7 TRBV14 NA CASSKSSVTSYEQYF TGTGCCAGCAGCAAATCTAGCGTTACGTCCTACGAGCAGTACTTC
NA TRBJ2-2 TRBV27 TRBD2 CASSSGLAGGWTGELFF TGTGCCAGCAGTTCCGGACTAGCGGGAGGGTGGACCGGGGAGCTGTTTTTT
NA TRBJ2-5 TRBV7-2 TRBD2 CASSCSPGLAGGQETQYF TGTGCCAGCAGCTGTTCTCCGGGACTAGCGGGAGGCCAAGAGACCCAGTACTTC
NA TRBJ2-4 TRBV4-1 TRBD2 CASSPRDSGLAASKAKNIQYF TGCGCCAGCAGCCCCAGGGACTCGGGACTAGCGGCGTCGAAGGCCAAAAACATTCAGTACTTC
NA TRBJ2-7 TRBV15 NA CATSRSIPRPEEYEQYF TGTGCCACCAGCCGCTCCATACCGAGACCGGAGGAGTACGAGCAGTACTTC
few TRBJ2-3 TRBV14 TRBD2 CASSKSGRSTDTQYF TGTGCCAGCAGCAAAAGCGGGAGGAGCACAGATACGCAGTATTTT
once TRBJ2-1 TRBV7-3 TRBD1 CASSPGQGNEQFF TGTGCCAGCAGCCCCGGACAGGGGAATGAGCAGTTCTTC
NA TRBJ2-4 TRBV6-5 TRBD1 CASRRDSRGGDIQYF TGTGCCAGCAGACGGGACAGCCGAGGGGGAGACATTCAGTACTTC
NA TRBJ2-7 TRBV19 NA CASSSGQRYEQYF TGTGCCAGTAGTAGCGGACAGAGGTACGAGCAGTACTTC